The rows below give T cell receptor beta chains drawn from one sample of a study of shared T cell receptors in the human thymus. Sequencing was performed with immunoSEQ multiplex PCR; in TCRdb, only in-frame clones are kept and a portion is missing. The sample contains about 660,000 clones, around 87% of which appear only once. The same specimen was also included in a second study, on human thymus T cells.

Sample: thymocytes. The source of these receptors is a boy in the first two years of life with a congenital heart defect. Each CDR3 is given with its conserved first and last residue. The D gene is left open where the match is weak. Expanded clones get a size class; other rows say once, few or many, or leave the size out.

>15|.|.|TRBJ1-6|TRBV6-5
CASSYSPGGHSPLHF
TGTGCCAGCAGTTACTCGCCGGGGGGACATTCACCCCTCCACTTT
>14|.|.|TRBJ1-3|TRBV30
CAWNWAGTGNTIYF
TGTGCCTGGAATTGGGCAGGGACTGGAAACACCATATATTTT
>14|TRBD1|.|TRBJ1-1|TRBV28
CASSTGTGNTEAFF
TGTGCCAGCAGTACTGGGACAGGGAACACTGAAGCTTTCTTT
>16|TRBD1|.|TRBJ1-2|TRBV23-1
CASSQPPGQGCYGYTF
TGCGCCAGCAGTCAGCCACCGGGACAGGGGTGCTATGGCTACACCTTC
>16|TRBD1|once|TRBJ2-7|TRBV27
CASSMSRGRAGCEQYF
TGTGCCAGCAGTATGTCCAGGGGGCGAGCCGGTTGCGAGCAGTACTTC
>17|.|.|TRBJ1-2|TRBV7-9
CASSSGGETAFFRGYTF
TGTGCCAGCAGCTCCGGGGGGGAGACAGCCTTCTTTCGCGGCTACACCTTC
>17|TRBD2|.|TRBJ2-1|TRBV10-1
CASSRGSSAGGFNEQFF
TGCGCCAGCAGCCGAGGGTCTTCAGCGGGGGGGTTCAATGAGCAGTTCTTC
>16|.|.|TRBJ2-7|TRBV5-6
CASSFRSHPAAYEQYF
TGTGCCAGCAGCTTTAGAAGTCACCCTGCGGCTTACGAGCAGTACTTC
>15|.|.|TRBJ1-1|TRBV2
CASSPRQGAGEEAFF
TGTGCCAGCAGTCCCCGTCAGGGCGCGGGGGAGGAAGCTTTCTTT
>17|TRBD1|.|TRBJ1-1|TRBV5-1
CASSLAETGGLRTEAFF
TGCGCCAGCAGCTTGGCCGAGACAGGGGGGTTGAGGACTGAAGCTTTCTTT
>13|.|.|TRBJ2-1|TRBV5-1
CASGVLLGNEQFF
TGCGCCAGCGGAGTACTATTGGGTAATGAGCAGTTCTTC
>16|.|.|TRBJ2-3|TRBV30
CAWSVKPSVGTDTQYF
TGTGCCTGGAGTGTAAAGCCCAGCGTCGGGACAGATACGCAGTATTTT
>14|TRBD2|once|TRBJ2-7|TRBV7-2
CASSFGGRAYEQYF
TGTGCCAGCAGCTTTGGCGGGAGGGCCTACGAGCAGTACTTC
>16|.|once|TRBJ2-2|TRBV9
CASSVEPPSGTGELFF
TGTGCCAGCAGCGTAGAACCCCCGTCCGGGACCGGGGAGCTGTTTTTT
>16|TRBD2|.|TRBJ2-1|TRBV4-3
CASSQTSGSFENEQFF
TGCGCCAGCAGCCAAACTAGCGGGTCCTTTGAGAATGAGCAGTTCTTC
>13|.|.|TRBJ1-5|TRBV28
CASFRGGEQPQHF
TGTGCCAGCTTCAGGGGTGGAGAACAGCCCCAGCATTTT
>13|.|.|TRBJ2-1|TRBV9
CASSPRVYNEQFF
TGTGCCAGCAGCCCCCGGGTATACAATGAGCAGTTCTTC
>16|.|few|TRBJ2-6|TRBV27
CASSSQAVSGANVLTF
TGTGCCAGCAGTTCGCAAGCGGTGTCCGGGGCCAACGTCCTGACTTTC
>15|TRBD1|.|TRBJ1-1|TRBV28
CASSLGTGPNTEAFF
TGTGCCAGCAGTCTAGGGACAGGGCCGAACACTGAAGCTTTCTTT
>13|.|.|TRBJ2-7|TRBV27
CASSFSGPIEQYF
TGTGCCAGCAGTTTTTCAGGGCCCATCGAGCAGTACTTC
>14|.|.|TRBJ2-3|TRBV5-1
CASREGLKGDTQYF
TGCGCCAGCAGAGAGGGACTTAAGGGAGATACGCAGTATTTT
>14|TRBD2|.|TRBJ2-3|TRBV10-3
CAITGGPRTDTQYF
TGTGCCATCACGGGGGGGCCACGCACAGATACGCAGTATTTT
>17|.|few|TRBJ1-6|TRBV4-3
CASSHAPLSSYNSPLHF
TGCGCCAGCAGCCATGCCCCACTAAGCTCCTATAATTCACCCCTCCACTTT
>15|TRBD1|.|TRBJ2-2|TRBV7-9
CASSDRQGRTGELFF
TGTGCCAGCAGCGACAGACAGGGGAGGACCGGGGAGCTGTTTTTT
>18|TRBD2|.|TRBJ2-1|TRBV2
CASAAPGLAGSNYNEQFF
TGTGCCTCAGCCGCTCCGGGACTAGCGGGAAGTAATTACAATGAGCAGTTCTTC
>15|.|.|TRBJ1-6|TRBV30
CAWSGTGNLYSPLHF
TGTGCCTGGAGTGGTACAGGGAACTTATATTCACCCCTCCACTTT
>14|TRBD1|.|TRBJ1-2|TRBV25-1
CASSGSTGVSGYTF
TGTGCCAGCAGTGGCTCTACAGGGGTCTCTGGCTACACCTTC
>15|TRBD1|.|TRBJ1-4|TRBV5-6
CASSLAGQGGEKLFF
TGTGCCAGCAGCTTGGCGGGACAGGGGGGTGAAAAACTGTTTTTT
>15|.|.|TRBJ2-7|TRBV18
CASSPLKQVPYEQYF
TGTGCCAGCTCACCACTAAAACAGGTCCCTTACGAGCAGTACTTC
>12|.|once|TRBJ2-1|TRBV2
CASSETRNEQFF
TGTGCCAGCAGTGAAACCCGGAATGAGCAGTTCTTC
>14|.|.|TRBJ1-1|TRBV29-1
CSVDIQAESPEAFF
TGCAGCGTAGATATACAGGCCGAGAGTCCTGAAGCTTTCTTT
>14|.|once|TRBJ1-6|TRBV4-1
CASSQKTGSSPLHF
TGCGCCAGCAGCCAGAAAACAGGGTCATCACCCCTCCACTTT
>15|.|.|TRBJ2-5|TRBV7-3
CASSLSDRREETQYF
TGTGCCAGCAGCTTATCGGACAGGAGGGAGGAGACCCAGTACTTC
>14|.|.|TRBJ2-5|TRBV7-6
CASSGSRGQETQYF
TGTGCCAGCAGTGGTAGCAGGGGTCAAGAGACCCAGTACTTC
>15|TRBD1|.|TRBJ2-3|TRBV6-6
CASSLRDRGKDTQYF
TGTGCCAGCAGTCTCCGGGACAGGGGAAAAGATACGCAGTATTTT
>14|TRBD1|few|TRBJ2-3|TRBV30
CAWRPNRGTDTQYF
TGTGCCTGGAGACCGAACAGGGGGACAGATACGCAGTATTTT
>15|.|.|TRBJ2-1|TRBV7-3
CASSINRVGYNEQFF
TGTGCCAGCAGCATAAACAGGGTGGGTTACAATGAGCAGTTCTTC
>13|.|.|TRBJ1-6|TRBV15
CATSRQGVTPLHF
TGTGCCACCAGCAGACAGGGTGTGACACCCCTCCACTTT
>16|.|.|TRBJ1-1|TRBV9
CASSALKTGPNTEAFF
TGTGCCAGCAGCGCACTCAAGACAGGACCTAACACTGAAGCTTTCTTT
>17|.|.|TRBJ2-7|TRBV10-3
CAISSLPARGRNYEQYF
TGTGCCATCAGTTCCCTCCCGGCGCGGGGGCGTAACTACGAGCAGTACTTC
>21|.|.|TRBJ1-6|TRBV4-1
CASSQDTQGGSASSYNSPLHF
TGCGCCAGCAGCCAAGATACCCAGGGTGGCTCCGCGAGCTCCTATAATTCACCCCTCCACTTT
>15|.|.|TRBJ1-2|TRBV29-1
CSVEFGRGRYGGYTF
TGCAGCGTTGAATTTGGACGGGGGAGATATGGGGGCTACACCTTC
>14|.|once|TRBJ1-2|TRBV30
CAWRTGRINYGYTF
TGTGCCTGGAGAACAGGCCGGATCAACTATGGCTACACCTTC
>15|TRBD1|.|TRBJ2-3|TRBV19
CASSSRGQVVDTQYF
TGTGCCAGTAGTAGCCGGGGACAGGTGGTCGATACGCAGTATTTT
>16|TRBD1|.|TRBJ1-1|TRBV12-5
CASAQTGGGGHTEAFF
TGTGCTAGTGCCCAAACAGGGGGCGGCGGACACACTGAAGCTTTCTTT